This entry features one T cell receptor beta chain sequence. Its antigen is still unknown. Germline values: CDR1 DFQATT, CDR2 SNEGSKA (reference sequence). Trimming left V 0 bases short and J 6 bases short, with 18 bases between. The CDR3 totals 16 residues. The entry originates in a study of Graves' ophthalmopathy and Graves' hyperthyroidism. The study, taken as a whole, reports: Blood repertoires reportedly contained most expanded thyroid clonotypes above 0.001 frequency.

Pregnant or lactating patients and those with other autoimmune diseases or uncontrolled infections were excluded. Clinical symptoms, serum thyroxine, TRAb, thyroid ultrasound and orbital computed tomography determined diagnosis. The authors used Ficoll-Paque density gradient centrifugation to separate PBMCs. The input was approximately 9.3 ml of fresh peripheral blood. Researchers took RNA transcripts and amplified TCR beta CDR3 regions from them. The authors performed first-round RT-PCR with HTBI primers and then a second-round multiplex PCR. TCRdb itself ran the multiplex PCR reads through MiXCR, one entry per CDR3 protein. The sample holds hundreds of thousands of distinct CDR3 sequences, 13% to 15% seen once.

The chain couples TRBV20-1 to TRBJ2-4; D perhaps matches TRBD2 (6 bases). The receptor was isolated from a woman in her 30s with Graves' ophthalmopathy. Sequenced: blood. The CDR3 loop reads CSARDPLAPRVNIQYF. The CDR3 DNA reads as TGCAGTGCTAGAGACCCCCTAGCGCCAAGAGTAAACATTCAGTACTTC.